A selection of T cell receptor beta chains follows, all from one sample in a study of blood T cell repertoires in COVID-19. Data came from immunoSEQ multiplex PCR; TCRdb stores just in-frame clones and leaves some out. The sample lists 200,000 to 250,000 clones, roughly 84% occurring once. Material: peripheral blood. The receptors come from a woman of 80 years or more with acute or convalescent COVID-19. CDR3s include the opening cysteine and the closing phenylalanine or tryptophan. The D gene is left open where the match is weak. Some rows mark clone size as missing; the rest say once, few, many or name a class of expanded clone.

D,V,size,J,DNA,CDR3
TRBD1,TRBV24-1,few,TRBJ1-2,TGTGCCACCAGTGACCCGGGACAGGCGGGCTATGGCTACACCTTC,CATSDPGQAGYGYTF
TRBD1,TRBV2,-,TRBJ2-3,TGTGCCAGCAGTGAGAACAGGGGAGATACGCAGTATTTT,CASSENRGDTQYF
-,TRBV3-1/TRBV3-2,-,TRBJ2-3,TGTGCCAGCAGCCGGAGACAGGGACTTCGAGATACGCAGTATTTT,CASSRRQGLRDTQYF
-,TRBV7-2,-,TRBJ2-1,TGTGCCAGCAGCTCCGAGGCCTCGCGAGAGCAGTTCTTC,CASSSEASREQFF
TRBD1,TRBV18,-,TRBJ2-2,TGTGCCAGCTCACCGGGACAGGTGGGAATGTTGAACACCGGGGAGCTGTTTTTT,CASSPGQVGMLNTGELFF
TRBD1,TRBV7-2,-,TRBJ1-5,TGTGCCAGCAGATCGACAGGGGGTCTGAATCAGCCCCAGCATTTT,CASRSTGGLNQPQHF
TRBD1,TRBV27,-,TRBJ1-2,TGTGCCAGCAGTTTGGGTCAGGGGGCTGGCTACACCTTC,CASSLGQGAGYTF
-,TRBV7-9,few,TRBJ1-2,TGTGCCAGCAGCCCTGAATTGAGACAGAAGGTCTATGGCTACACCTTC,CASSPELRQKVYGYTF
TRBD2,TRBV19,-,TRBJ2-5,TGTGCCAGTAGTATAGGAGCCAGCCGGGAGGGGGAGACCCAGTACTTC,CASSIGASREGETQYF
TRBD2,TRBV3-1/TRBV3-2,-,TRBJ2-1,TGTGCCAGCAGCCAGGCTCTAGCGGGGGGGCGTAATGAGCAGTTCTTC,CASSQALAGGRNEQFF
-,TRBV28,-,TRBJ2-3,TGTGCCAGCAGTTTAAGCGGGTTTAGCACAGATACGCAGTATTTT,CASSLSGFSTDTQYF
TRBD1,TRBV29-1,-,TRBJ1-5,TGCAGCGTCAACCATGGGACAGGGGTAAATCAGCCCCAGCATTTT,CSVNHGTGVNQPQHF
TRBD2,TRBV9,-,TRBJ2-2,TGTGCCAGCAGCGTAGCCCCCTGGGCGGGGGGCACCGGGGAGCTGTTTTTT,CASSVAPWAGGTGELFF
-,TRBV5-4,-,TRBJ1-1,TGTGCCAGCAGCTTAAATCCAGGGAATGCTGAAGCTTTCTTT,CASSLNPGNAEAFF
TRBD2,TRBV27,-,TRBJ2-3,TGTGCCAGCAGTTTACGCGGGGGGGGCACAGATACGCAGTATTTT,CASSLRGGGTDTQYF
-,TRBV15,few,TRBJ1-4,TGTGCCACCAGCAGAGACCCGTTGTCCTCGGCTAATGAAAAACTGTTTTTT,CATSRDPLSSANEKLFF
TRBD2,TRBV11-2,-,TRBJ2-7,TGTGCCAGCAGCTTCTGGATTAGCGGGGGGGCGGAAACCTACGAGCAGTACTTC,CASSFWISGGAETYEQYF
-,TRBV28,-,TRBJ1-6,TGTGCCAGCAGTCACCCTCAGGGAAACAATTCACCCCTCCACTTT,CASSHPQGNNSPLHF
TRBD1,TRBV29-1,-,TRBJ1-4,TGCAGCGTTGGAAGTGGGGACAGGGAGAAACTGTTTTTT,CSVGSGDREKLFF
-,TRBV19,-,TRBJ1-5,TGTGCCAGTAGTATTAGGGGAATAGGCAATCAGCCCCAGCATTTT,CASSIRGIGNQPQHF
TRBD1,TRBV6-5,-,TRBJ2-1,TGTGCCAGCAGCCACCGACAGGGTCGTGGTGAGCAGTTCTTC,CASSHRQGRGEQFF
TRBD1,TRBV10-3,-,TRBJ2-1,TGTGCCATCAGTCGACAGGGGGATGGCAATGAGCAGTTCTTC,CAISRQGDGNEQFF
-,TRBV10-2,-,TRBJ1-4,TGCGCCAGCAGTGCCCTTTGGACAGCTACAGCAACTAATGAAAAACTGTTTTTT,CASSALWTATATNEKLFF
TRBD1,TRBV5-4,-,TRBJ1-2,TGTGCCAGCAGCTCCGGGACAGAGATTCATGGCTACACCTTC,CASSSGTEIHGYTF
TRBD1,TRBV19,-,TRBJ2-1,TGTGCCAGTAGAAATCGGCGGGGGACAGGGGCAGACAATGAGCAGTTCTTC,CASRNRRGTGADNEQFF
-,TRBV2,few,TRBJ1-2,TGTGCCAGCAGTGAAACAGGCTACACCTTC,CASSETGYTF
-,TRBV6-5,-,TRBJ1-5,TGTGCCAGCAGTAATGACAGGCGCGACAATCAGCCCCAGCATTTT,CASSNDRRDNQPQHF
-,TRBV7-9,once,TRBJ1-1,TGTGCCAGCACCCTGGGGGGGGGTATGAACACTGAAGCTTTCTTT,CASTLGGGMNTEAFF
-,TRBV29-1,-,TRBJ2-7,TGCAGCGGGGGGGGGCCACCCTCCTACGAGCAGTACTTC,CSGGGPPSYEQYF
TRBD1,TRBV11-2,-,TRBJ2-5,TGTGCCAGCAGCTTTTCCGGGACAGGGAAAGAGACCCAGTACTTC,CASSFSGTGKETQYF
TRBD1,TRBV7-9,-,TRBJ1-4,TGTGCCAGCAGCGACTCGACAGGGAGCTGGGAAAAACTGTTTTTT,CASSDSTGSWEKLFF
-,TRBV13,few,TRBJ2-7,TGTGCCAGCAGCTTAGGGTCCCTTCAGTACTTC,CASSLGSLQYF
TRBD1,TRBV24-1,-,TRBJ1-4,TGTGCCACCAGTCGACAGGGTTCTGAAAAACTGTTTTTT,CATSRQGSEKLFF
TRBD1,TRBV9,-,TRBJ1-5,TGTGCCAGCAGCCCAGGACAGGGAGGACAGCCCCAGCATTTT,CASSPGQGGQPQHF
-,TRBV28,-,TRBJ1-2,TGTGCCAGCAGTTTAATAGGAGACTGGAATGGCTACACCTTC,CASSLIGDWNGYTF
TRBD1,TRBV19,-,TRBJ1-5,TGTGCCAGTAGTCACGGGACAGGGGACCCCAGGAGCAATCAGCCCCAGCATTTT,CASSHGTGDPRSNQPQHF
TRBD1,TRBV5-4,-,TRBJ1-2,TGTGCCAGCAGCCCCCACCAGGGGGTTCTCAGGGGCTACACCTTC,CASSPHQGVLRGYTF
-,TRBV9,-,TRBJ2-3,TGTGCCAGCAGCCCCTTCTCGGGTGGTGGGGGCCGGACAGATACGCAGTATTTT,CASSPFSGGGGRTDTQYF
TRBD2,TRBV6-2/TRBV6-3,-,TRBJ2-5,TGTGCCAGCAGTGATCCTAGCGGGGGGGCCCGAGAGACCCAGTACTTC,CASSDPSGGARETQYF
-,TRBV18,-,TRBJ1-6,TGTGCCAGCTCACCGAGCACCGGCGGGGGGTACCCTAATAATTCACCCCTCCACTTT,CASSPSTGGGYPNNSPLHF
TRBD1,TRBV2,-,TRBJ1-1,TGTGCCAGCCTTATAGGACTGGAACAGGGGACTGAAGCTTTCTTT,CASLIGLEQGTEAFF
-,TRBV10-3,-,TRBJ2-1,TGTGCCATCAGAACGGACAATAGGGGAGGTGAGCAGTTCTTC,CAIRTDNRGGEQFF
-,TRBV6-5,-,TRBJ1-1,TGTGCCAGCAGTTACGGGGGGGCGGCCACTGAAGCTTTCTTT,CASSYGGAATEAFF
TRBD1,TRBV19,-,TRBJ1-2,TGTGCCAGTACCCGGGACAGGGGAATTAAGAGCTATGGCTACACCTTC,CASTRDRGIKSYGYTF
-,TRBV4-3,-,TRBJ2-3,TGCGCCAGCAGCCAAGCCAGGATAGGGGGAATCAGGGGATTCTCAGATACGCAGTATTTT,CASSQARIGGIRGFSDTQYF
-,TRBV19,-,TRBJ1-5,TGTGCCAGTAGTATCCCCGGGGGGGTAAATCAGCCCCAGCATTTT,CASSIPGGVNQPQHF
-,TRBV2,-,TRBJ1-2,TGTGCCAGCAGGAATACACAGTATGGCTACACCTTC,CASRNTQYGYTF
-,TRBV20-1,few,TRBJ2-3,TGCAGTGCTAGTCAGGGGTACACAGATACGCAGTATTTT,CSASQGYTDTQYF
-,TRBV4-2,few,TRBJ2-1,TGTGCCAGCAGCCCTTCCAGGGGGGCGGAGTACAATGAGCAGTTCTTC,CASSPSRGAEYNEQFF
-,TRBV18,once,TRBJ1-4,TGTGCCAGCTCACCCCCAGCGGGGGATGGAAAACTGTTTTTT,CASSPPAGDGKLFF
TRBD2,TRBV18,-,TRBJ2-6,TGTGCCAGCTCTCCATACCCCACTAGCGTGGGCGGGGCCAACGTCCTGACTTTC,CASSPYPTSVGGANVLTF
TRBD1,TRBV10-1,-,TRBJ2-7,TGCGCCATCAGAAAACAGGGGATCCTCTACGAGCAGTACTTC,CAIRKQGILYEQYF
TRBD2,TRBV9,-,TRBJ2-1,TGTGCCAGCAGCCCGACTAGCGGGGGGAAAAATGAGCAGTTCTTC,CASSPTSGGKNEQFF
TRBD1,TRBV19,-,TRBJ1-6,TGTGCCAGTAGAGAAACCGGGACAGGGAATTCACCCCTCCACTTT,CASRETGTGNSPLHF
-,TRBV3-1/TRBV3-2,-,TRBJ2-3,TGTGCCAGCAGCGGAGCCTTCGGAACAGATACGCAGTATTTT,CASSGAFGTDTQYF